This T cell receptor (beta chain) was found in a study of blood T cell repertoires in COVID-19. Measured with immunoSEQ multiplex PCR; TCRdb has only the in-frame clones, and not every one. The sample lists approximately 380,000 clones, 85% occurring once. Trimming shortened V by 0 bases and J by 5 bases, and 7 bases separated the two germline ends. Germline CDR1 is MNHEY and CDR2 is SVGAGI. CDR3 size: 14 residues. Comments on this clone: The same CDR3 is also encoded by other DNA sequences in this sample.

V usage is TRBV6-5 and J usage is TRBJ1-4; D call uncertain. The receptor comes from a woman aged 18-29 years with acute or convalescent COVID-19. The source material was peripheral blood. CDR3 bases: TGTGCCAGCAGTTACTCGAGAGGGAATGAAAAACTGTTTTTT. Its translation is CASSYSRGNEKLFF.